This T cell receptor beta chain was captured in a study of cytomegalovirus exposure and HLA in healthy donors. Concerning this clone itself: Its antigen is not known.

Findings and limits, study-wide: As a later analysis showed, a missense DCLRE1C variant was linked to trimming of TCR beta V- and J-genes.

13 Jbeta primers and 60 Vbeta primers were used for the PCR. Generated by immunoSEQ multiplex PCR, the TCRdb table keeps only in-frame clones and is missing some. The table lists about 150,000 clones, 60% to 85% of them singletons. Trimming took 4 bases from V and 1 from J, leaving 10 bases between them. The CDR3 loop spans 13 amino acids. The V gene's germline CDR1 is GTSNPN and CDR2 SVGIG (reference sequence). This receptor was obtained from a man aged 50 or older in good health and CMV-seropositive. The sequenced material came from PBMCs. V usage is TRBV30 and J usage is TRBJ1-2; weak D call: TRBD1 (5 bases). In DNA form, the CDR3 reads TGTGCCTGGACCCCAGACAGTAACTATGGCTACACCTTC. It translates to CAWTPDSNYGYTF.